This TCR beta chain was sequenced for a study of cytomegalovirus exposure and HLA in healthy donors (TCRdb year 2017). General notes on the study: According to an earlier analysis of 587 of the donors, some 180 million T cells yielded 117 million unique TCR beta sequences and about 300 Gb of sequence data. Using immunosequencing, the study profiled T cell repertoires from about 610 subjects and related those repertoires to cytomegalovirus serostatus. Across some 400 genotyped donors of the cohort, an average of approximately 240,000 unique TCR beta nucleotide sequences per donor were sequenced, and 15% to 20% of those sequences were non-productive. All discovery cohort repertoires had been generated on a single sequencing platform. A later genetic analysis used genome-wide SNP genotypes for about 60% of the roughly 700 donors, treating that subset as a discovery cohort. Of the 350 to 450 genotyped donors, around 81% fell in the genetic ancestry cluster associated with self-reported Caucasian donors. The study combined high-throughput TCR immunosequencing, statistical association of individual TCRs with disease status, and machine learning to predict cytomegalovirus infection status. Rather than using new phenotypic data, the later analysis identified candidate immune exposures from TCR beta sequences and from how often those sequences occurred across donors. A handful of DR-DQ haplotypes were treated as single units for association and clustering because of strong linkage in the cohort. The number of donors typed differed by locus, with 629-630 for A, B, C, DRB1 and DQB1, around 500 for DQA1, some 570 for DPA1, and over 400 for DPB1. About 280 gigabases of sequencing data and around 85 million unique TCR sequences made up an early release that covered roughly 670 HLA-typed donors. The aim of the study was to test whether cataloging public T cell receptors could identify signatures of past pathogen exposure. Besides the first cohort of around 670 subjects, a separate validation cohort made up of 120 or so different subjects was used. A later analysis re-examined previously published TCR beta repertoires from 610 or so donors and added high-resolution HLA genotyping to investigate patterns of TCR occurrence. An earlier analysis of several hundred of the donors applied high-throughput TCR beta sequencing to assess whether each TCR beta V gene segment acted as functional or pseudogenic. HLA typing included class I and class II loci at four-digit resolution. Alongside the repertoire data, information on donor age, sex, ethnicity and CMV serostatus was compiled. Results and caveats for the whole study, not just this receptor: A later genetic analysis associated a missense DCLRE1C variant with V-gene and J-gene trimming of TCR beta chains, and an independent cohort replicated the association. Sequencing depth was assumed to be roughly uniform across donors in the presence/absence analyses, though that assumption may not hold. Strong co-occurrence of HLA alleles, especially DR and DQ, made assigning TCR associations to individual alleles difficult. A later analysis reported that several top co-occurrence clusters appeared linked to parvovirus B19, influenza, CMV and Epstein-Barr virus. Some IMGT-functional V segments, including TRBV6-2 and TRBV6-3, could not be told apart with the 87-base-pair reads, so those segments were excluded. A further reported finding was that TCR beta sequences accurately predicted the HLA-A and HLA-B alleles for most subjects in the first cohort. The only immune exposure information available for the cohort was CMV serostatus. The earlier analysis of almost 600 of the donors excluded roughly 16 rarely observed V segments, including chromosome 9 orphons, because counts were too low. In an earlier analysis of 587 of the donors, most TCR beta V segments were observed in productive rearrangements about 87% or about 30% of the time, broadly matching IMGT annotations. Cytomegalovirus status was reported to be diagnosed by the classifier with high specificity and sensitivity in both the original and validation cohorts. Because some donors lacked HLA typing at each locus, the association tests relied only on the typed subset. A total of roughly 160 TCR beta chains were listed by the study as associated with cytomegalovirus. A later analysis found that most CMV-associated TCR beta chains appeared HLA-restricted, with HLA associations seemingly driven largely by CMV exposure. Compared with the 666-donor mean, donors in an Asian-associated ancestry cluster had fewer N-insertions in productive TCRs, according to a later genetic analysis. Specific HLA alleles were associated with 15,000 to 20,000 TCR beta sequences at a false discovery rate of 0.05 in a later analysis. In a later analysis, the rate of TCR association differed among HLA loci, with DRB1 alleles having the most associated TCRs and HLA-C alleles having the fewest. Most TCR sequences were observed very rarely across donors, whereas some public TCRs were present in many individuals. This cohort had only TCR beta chains sequenced, and the lack of alpha or paired-chain data limited which features could be detected. In vitro tests confirmed that a few of the cytomegalovirus-associated TCR beta chains recognize cytomegalovirus antigens. According to the authors, the approach could potentially be generalized to other disease states and immunological phenotypes. Linkage disequilibrium might explain the correlated functional status among segregating V segments, but an unknown experimental factor could not be excluded. A later analysis found that HLA-associated TCR beta chains were more clonally expanded and had lower generation probabilities than equally common non-associated chains. The sequencing pipeline was judged likely to have produced a cluster of highly shared sequence variants as a technical artifact.

The cohort was made up of roughly 670 healthy bone marrow donors. Cohort members were all nominally healthy when sampled, although unrecorded immune exposures were likely present. The donor tested CMV seronegative, placing the donor among the approximately 400 seronegative members of the cohort. Each donor provided a peripheral blood sample, and peripheral blood mononuclear cells were used for TCR beta sequencing. Genomic DNA was extracted from the blood cell samples with the Qiagen DNeasy Blood Extraction Kit. For this clone: The clone's antigen remains unknown. Base quality data are lacking; no much larger clone is found one base away.

The CDR3 holds 14 amino acids from the cysteine to the phenylalanine. The CDR3 DNA has 42 bases and is translated from base 1. V lost 5 bases and J lost 3 bases; the stretch between them is 8 bases long. Based on the germline V gene, the CDR1 and CDR2 sequences are SGHVS and FNYEAQ. Receptor libraries were prepared by the immunoSEQ multiplex PCR assay. For the multiplex PCR, a mixture combining 60 forward primers for TCR Vbeta segments and 13 reverse primers for TCR Jbeta segments was used. The CDR3 region of rearranged TCR beta genes was amplified from genomic DNA with a multiplex PCR assay. The amplified TCR beta libraries were sequenced on the Illumina HiSeq System as 87-base-pair reads. As for how the authors treated the data: Across the roughly 600 repertoires, a later analysis counted around 80 million unique TCR beta chains, roughly 11 million of which were shared by at least two donors. A nearest-neighbor algorithm error-corrected the raw reads and collapsed the reads into unique sequences, merging closely related sequences to remove PCR and sequencing errors. To assign V, D and J gene segments, CDR3 sequences were aligned to IMGT reference sequences. Each retained sequence needed at least a six-nucleotide match to both a V gene segment and a J gene segment. Rearrangements were classified as productive when the CDR3 lacked stop codons and remained in frame with V and J, and all other rearrangements were classified as non-productive. CDR3 was defined according to IMGT convention as the region running from the second conserved V-encoded cysteine to the conserved J-encoded phenylalanine. Sequences without an unambiguous match to a single V gene segment were excluded from the earlier analysis of almost 600 of the donors. In an earlier analysis of 587 of the donors, V segments were called functional above 56.7% productive rearrangements and were called segregating when the between-donor standard deviation exceeded 5%. A statistical classification framework was developed to diagnose cytomegalovirus status using the catalog of TCR beta chain sequences. In a later analysis, V and J genes were assigned by comparing TCR nucleotide sequences against IMGT/GENE-DB human TR gene sequences. Using the TCRdist pipeline, a later analysis assigned CDR3 sequences along with most-parsimonious VDJ recombination scenarios. In a later analysis, every TCR beta chain was defined by the combination of its CDR3 amino acid sequence and its V-gene family, and reads without a unique V-gene family were dropped. To address suspected cross-contamination and a sequencing artifact, a later analysis removed over 500 highly shared, low-generation-probability nucleotide sequences. In a later analysis, a clonal expansion index for each public chain was calculated from normalized within-repertoire ranks of inferred template counts. In a later analysis, generation probabilities were computed with a VDJ recombination model fitted to out-of-frame rearrangements, and the resulting probabilities were checked against IGoR. A later analysis scored TCR-TCR, TCR-HLA and TCR-CMV co-occurrence with hypergeometric tests, applying a repertoire-size bias correction to TCR pairs. False discovery rates were estimated in a later analysis by permuting HLA or CMV assignments 20 times. In a later analysis, co-occurring TCRs were grouped with DBSCAN, and TCRdist sequence similarity was added when clustering was performed within HLA-allele-positive subsets. Repertoires with fewer than 30,000 or more than 120,000 public chains, plus five repertoires with anomalous nucleotide sharing, were excluded from co-occurrence clustering. TCRdb retrieved this table from immuneACCESS and kept in-frame rearrangements only. Not all clones are present; in checked studies, unresolved V genes account for under half, and no reason is known for the remainder. V and J calls and clone size are those listed in that table; D and trimming were worked out from the DNA. The sample includes some 95,000 clones, with 69% observed a single time. Of the sample, roughly 1.2% falls within the top ten clones.

This TCR was sampled from a female donor in good health and CMV-seronegative. Source material: PBMCs. The rearranged chain carries TRBV7-6 and TRBJ2-6; TRBD2 might be the D gene, on 5 matching bases. The CDR3 region: CASSPEVGANVLTF. The DNA sequence reads TGTGCCAGCAGCCCGGAGGTTGGGGCCAACGTCCTGACTTTC.